The clone carrying this TCR beta chain came up a few times. The target antigen is unknown. The data originate from a study of blood T cells in healthy people across ages. A sample-barcoded 5' primer and a J-beta primer mix were used in a second PCR of about 7 to 12 cycles. TCRdb processed the 5' RACE reads anew with MiXCR; each CDR3 protein has one entry. The sample holds 600,000 to 800,000 distinct CDR3 sequences; over 20% are singletons and the top ten take about 3.6%. Overall study findings and caveats: Naive and antigen-experienced cells could not be conclusively compared, given unsorted PBMCs.

The V segment lost 4 bases and the J segment 0 bases; nucleotides outside the gene matches: 4. The CDR3 has 17 residues. Germline CDR1 SGHNT, CDR2 YYREEE (reference sequence). The origin of this receptor is a man in his 70s in good health. The J gene is TRBJ1-4, the V gene TRBV5-4, with 12 bases fitting TRBD1. The material sequenced was blood. CDR3 protein: CASSPGQGAATNEKLFF. The CDR3 coding sequence is TGTGCCAGCAGCCCGGGACAGGGGGCGGCAACTAATGAAAAACTGTTTTTT. Looking up the rest from reference TRBV5-4 and TRBJ1-4 gives the full variable domain: ETGVTQSPTHLIKTRGQQVTLRCSSQSGHNTVSWYQQALGQGPQFIFQYYREEENGRGNFPPRFSGLQFPNYSSELNVNALELDDSALYLCASSPGQGAATNEKLFFGSGTQLSVL.